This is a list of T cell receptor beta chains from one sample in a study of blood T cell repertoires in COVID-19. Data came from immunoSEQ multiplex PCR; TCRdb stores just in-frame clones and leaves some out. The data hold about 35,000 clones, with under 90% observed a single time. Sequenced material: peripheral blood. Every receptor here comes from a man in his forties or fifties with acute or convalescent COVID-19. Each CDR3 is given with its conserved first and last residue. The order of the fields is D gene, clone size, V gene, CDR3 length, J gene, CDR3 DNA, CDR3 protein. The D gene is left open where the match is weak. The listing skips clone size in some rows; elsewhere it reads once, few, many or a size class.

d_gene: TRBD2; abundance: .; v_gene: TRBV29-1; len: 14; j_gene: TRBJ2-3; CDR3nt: TGCAGCGTCGAACTAGCGGGAGCCGGGGATACGCAGTATTTT; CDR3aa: CSVELAGAGDTQYF
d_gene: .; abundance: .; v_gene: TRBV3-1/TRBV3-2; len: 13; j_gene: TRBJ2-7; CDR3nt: TGTGCCAGCAGGAATAGCGGTTCGTACGAGCAGTACTTC; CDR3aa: CASRNSGSYEQYF
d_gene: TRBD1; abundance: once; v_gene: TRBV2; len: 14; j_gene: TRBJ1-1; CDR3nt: TGTGCCAGCAATAGGGGGCTGGGCGGGACTGAAGCTTTCTTT; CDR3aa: CASNRGLGGTEAFF
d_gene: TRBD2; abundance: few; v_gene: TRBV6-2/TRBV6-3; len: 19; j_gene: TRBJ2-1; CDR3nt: TGTGCCAGCAGCCCCGAGACTAGCGGGGGGGCAGGTTCCTACAATGAGCAGTTCTTC; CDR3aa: CASSPETSGGAGSYNEQFF
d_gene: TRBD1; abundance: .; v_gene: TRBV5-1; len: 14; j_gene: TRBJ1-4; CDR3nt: TGCGCCAGCAGCCGACAGGGAGATAATGAAAAACTGTTTTTT; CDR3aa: CASSRQGDNEKLFF
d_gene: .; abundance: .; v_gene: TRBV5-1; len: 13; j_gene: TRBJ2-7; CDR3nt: TGCGCCAGCAGATCCGACGGGGGGCACGAGCAGTACTTC; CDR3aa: CASRSDGGHEQYF
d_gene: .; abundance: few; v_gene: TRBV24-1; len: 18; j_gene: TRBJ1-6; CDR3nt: TGTGCCACCAGTGATCCCCTAATCGACGGCGGCTATAATTCACCCCTCCACTTT; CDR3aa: CATSDPLIDGGYNSPLHF
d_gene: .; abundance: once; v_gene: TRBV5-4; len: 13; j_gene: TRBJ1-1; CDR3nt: TGTGCCAGCAGCGCGGGGGGGAGCACTGAAGCTTTCTTT; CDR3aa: CASSAGGSTEAFF
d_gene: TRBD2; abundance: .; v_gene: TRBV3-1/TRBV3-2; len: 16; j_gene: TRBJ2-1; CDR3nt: TGTGCCAGCAGCCAATTAATAGCGGGGGCGCACAATGAGCAGTTCTTC; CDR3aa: CASSQLIAGAHNEQFF
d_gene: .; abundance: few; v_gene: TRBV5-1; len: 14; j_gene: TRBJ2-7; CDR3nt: TGCGCCAGCAGTCAGGGACTGGCCTCCTACGAGCAGTACTTC; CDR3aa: CASSQGLASYEQYF
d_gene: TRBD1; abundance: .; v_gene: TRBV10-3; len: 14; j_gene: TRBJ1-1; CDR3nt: TGTGCCATCCGGGACAGGGTATTTGACACTGAAGCTTTCTTT; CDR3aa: CAIRDRVFDTEAFF
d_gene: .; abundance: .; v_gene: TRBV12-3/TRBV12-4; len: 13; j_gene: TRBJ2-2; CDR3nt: TGTGCCAGCAGTTTGAGGGCGGGCGGGGAGCTGTTTTTT; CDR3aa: CASSLRAGGELFF
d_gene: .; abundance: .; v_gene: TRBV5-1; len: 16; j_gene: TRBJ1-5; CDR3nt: TGCGCCAGCAGCTTGGACGGGATCAATAGCAATCAGCCCCAGCATTTT; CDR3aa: CASSLDGINSNQPQHF
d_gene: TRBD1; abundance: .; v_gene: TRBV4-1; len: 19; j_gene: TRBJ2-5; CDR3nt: TGCGCCAGCAGCCAAGATGAACTCCGGGACAGGGCTTACCAAGAGACCCAGTACTTC; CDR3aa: CASSQDELRDRAYQETQYF
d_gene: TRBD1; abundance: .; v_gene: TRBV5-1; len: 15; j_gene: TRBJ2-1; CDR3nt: TGCGCCAGCAGCCCTGGACAGGGGGCCATGGTGGGGCAGTTCTTC; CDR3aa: CASSPGQGAMVGQFF
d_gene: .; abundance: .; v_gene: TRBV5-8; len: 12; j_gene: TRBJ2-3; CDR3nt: TGTGCCAGCAGCTTGACTAGGGATACGCAGTATTTT; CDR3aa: CASSLTRDTQYF